This TCR beta chain stems from a study of response to subunit inactivated influenza vaccine. Study results and caveats: Few additional T cells are recruited per seasonal influenza vaccination, authors suggested.

This clonotype showed up just a few times. Its antigen is not identified. Germline V gives CDR1 MNHEY, CDR2 SVGEGT. CDR3 size: 19 residues. V lost 2 bases to trimming and J lost 2 bases; unmatched junction nucleotides: 14. TCRdb re-called the RT-PCR reads with MiXCR, one entry per CDR3 protein. The sample holds around 600,000 distinct CDR3 sequences, over 9% seen once. The sample was also reused in another study, on T cells expressing NK-cell markers. That paper adds: Synthesis of TCR beta cDNA relied on 5'RACE template switching carrying UMIs. These same clonotypes (in a few donors) also led the CD3+CD56-NKG2C+ fraction.

The V gene is TRBV6-2 or TRBV6-3, the J gene TRBJ2-7; 11 bases are shared with TRBD2. The sequence derives from a man aged 45-65 years who received an inactivated influenza vaccine. The starting material was PBMCs from blood, obtained on the day of vaccination. The CDR3 DNA is TGTGCCAGCAGTTACGACCCCCTAGCGGGAGGACGGAAAGCCTACGAGCAGTACTTC. It specifies CASSYDPLAGGRKAYEQYF.